A selection of T cell receptor beta chains follows, all from one sample in a study of blood T cell repertoires in COVID-19. Method: immunoSEQ multiplex PCR; TCRdb's copy keeps in-frame clones and lacks some. Of some 96,000 clones listed, approximately 86% are singletons. The sample taken for sequencing was peripheral blood. The receptors were sampled from an older man with acute or convalescent COVID-19. The CDR3 runs from the conserved cysteine through the conserved F or W. The D gene is left open where the match is weak. The listing skips clone size in some rows; elsewhere it reads once, few, many or a size class.

>.|TRBV4-2|TRBJ2-5|.
CASSQDLSGNEETQYF
TGTGCCAGCAGCCAAGATCTTTCCGGGAACGAAGAGACCCAGTACTTC
>.|TRBV7-3|TRBJ2-3|TRBD1
CASSRDRSTDTQYF
TGTGCCAGCAGCCGGGACAGAAGCACAGATACGCAGTATTTT
>few|TRBV16|TRBJ2-1|TRBD2
CASSPQLAGGYNEQFF
TGTGCCAGCAGCCCACAACTAGCGGGAGGGTACAATGAGCAGTTCTTC
>.|TRBV30|TRBJ2-2|.
CAWGIPETGELFF
TGTGCCTGGGGCATCCCGGAGACGGGGGAGCTGTTTTTT
>.|TRBV5-4|TRBJ1-1|TRBD1
CASRLGQGVTEAFF
TGTGCCAGCAGGTTGGGACAGGGGGTTACTGAAGCTTTCTTT
>once|TRBV2|TRBJ2-2|TRBD1
CASKGQGAGTGELFF
TGTGCCAGCAAGGGACAGGGGGCGGGTACCGGGGAGCTGTTTTTT
>.|TRBV28|TRBJ1-2|TRBD1
CASSSLLRDSFNYGYTF
TGTGCCAGCAGTTCCCTCCTCCGGGACAGCTTTAACTATGGCTACACCTTC
>.|TRBV28|TRBJ2-7|.
CASSLFQGGDYSYEQYF
TGTGCCAGCAGCCTATTTCAGGGTGGGGATTACTCCTACGAGCAGTACTTC
>.|TRBV11-2|TRBJ2-7|TRBD1
CASSLVRGRGEQYF
TGTGCCAGCAGCTTAGTCAGGGGGCGCGGGGAGCAGTACTTC
>.|TRBV11-1|TRBJ1-1|.
CASSLTSRRLTEAFF
TGTGCCAGCAGCTTAACCTCAAGGCGGTTAACTGAAGCTTTCTTT
>.|TRBV18|TRBJ1-4|.
CASSLRQAPTNEKLFF
TGTGCCAGCTCACTCAGACAGGCACCAACTAATGAAAAACTGTTTTTT
>few|TRBV18|TRBJ1-1|.
CASSPPFLNTEAFF
TGTGCCAGCTCACCCCCTTTCTTGAACACTGAAGCTTTCTTT
>once|TRBV5-4|TRBJ2-3|TRBD2
CASSLAEVAGGDTQYF
TGTGCCAGCAGCTTGGCCGAAGTAGCGGGAGGGGATACGCAGTATTTT
>.|TRBV10-3|TRBJ2-7|.
CAISVRGGQEQYF
TGTGCCATCAGTGTTAGGGGGGGACAAGAGCAGTACTTC
>.|TRBV3-1/TRBV3-2|TRBJ1-6|.
CASSQDVQGSPLHF
TGTGCCAGCAGCCAAGATGTGCAGGGATCACCCCTCCACTTT
>.|TRBV29-1|TRBJ1-3|.
CSVTPRRENTIYF
TGCAGCGTGACCCCCCGGCGGGAAAACACCATATATTTT
>.|TRBV28|TRBJ1-4|.
CASTPGGLNPNEKLFF
TGTGCCAGCACTCCCGGGGGGCTTAACCCCAATGAAAAACTGTTTTTT
>.|TRBV5-4|TRBJ2-1|.
CASSWQGYNEQFF
TGTGCCAGCAGCTGGCAGGGGTACAATGAGCAGTTCTTC
>.|TRBV9|TRBJ1-1|TRBD1
CASSPRDSSNTEAFF
TGTGCCAGCAGCCCTCGGGACAGCTCTAACACTGAAGCTTTCTTT
>.|TRBV7-2|TRBJ2-5|.
CASSLVSGGETQYF
TGTGCCAGCAGCTTAGTTTCCGGGGGAGAGACCCAGTACTTC
>.|TRBV6-5|TRBJ2-3|.
CASSYNSRAQEDTQYF
TGTGCCAGCAGTTACAACTCCAGGGCCCAGGAGGATACGCAGTATTTT
>.|TRBV6-1|TRBJ2-5|TRBD2
CASSEPSGARETQYF
TGTGCCAGCAGTGAACCGAGCGGGGCGAGGGAGACCCAGTACTTC
>.|TRBV7-3|TRBJ2-1|TRBD2
CASSLRPSGRAVPNEQFF
TGTGCCAGCAGCTTAAGGCCTAGCGGGAGAGCCGTTCCCAATGAGCAGTTCTTC
>.|TRBV19|TRBJ1-4|.
CASTPGATNEKLFF
TGTGCCAGTACCCCCGGGGCAACTAATGAAAAACTGTTTTTT
>.|TRBV28|TRBJ1-4|.
CASSLWGSGRTNEKLFF
TGTGCCAGCAGTTTATGGGGTTCGGGGAGAACTAATGAAAAACTGTTTTTT
>.|TRBV27|TRBJ2-7|.
CASSLSADRFYEQYF
TGTGCCAGCAGTTTATCGGCGGACAGATTCTACGAGCAGTACTTC
>once|TRBV5-6|TRBJ2-1|TRBD1
CASSLQRQGSYNEQFF
TGTGCCAGCAGCTTGCAGAGACAGGGCTCCTACAATGAGCAGTTCTTC
>.|TRBV5-4|TRBJ2-3|.
CASSRDFTSTDTQYF
TGTGCCAGCAGCAGGGACTTTACTAGCACAGATACGCAGTATTTT
>.|TRBV6-6|TRBJ2-1|TRBD2
CASVGAGGAHEQFF
TGTGCCAGCGTTGGGGCGGGAGGGGCCCATGAGCAGTTCTTC
>once|TRBV5-5|TRBJ2-7|TRBD1
CASSQGQGPYEQYF
TGTGCCAGCAGCCAGGGACAGGGTCCGTACGAGCAGTACTTC
>.|TRBV3-1/TRBV3-2|TRBJ1-2|TRBD1
CASSQGTGTSGYTF
TGTGCCAGCAGCCAAGGGACAGGGACGTCTGGCTACACCTTC
>.|TRBV11-2|TRBJ2-2|.
CASSMGRRDTGELFF
TGTGCCAGCAGCATGGGGCGGAGAGACACCGGGGAGCTGTTTTTT
>few|TRBV21-1|TRBJ2-1|.
CASSKRGLADNEQFF
TGTGCCAGCAGCAAAAGGGGACTAGCGGACAATGAGCAGTTCTTC
>.|TRBV2|TRBJ1-4|TRBD1
CASSQQGAGEKLFF
TGTGCCAGCAGTCAACAGGGGGCAGGTGAAAAACTGTTTTTT
>few|TRBV2|TRBJ1-2|.
CASRAENYGYTF
TGTGCCAGCAGGGCGGAAAACTATGGCTACACCTTC
>.|TRBV7-8|TRBJ2-7|.
CASSLAIGRGYEQYF
TGTGCCAGCAGCTTAGCTATAGGCAGGGGTTACGAGCAGTACTTC
>once|TRBV18|TRBJ1-1|.
CASSPDTNTEAFF
TGTGCCAGCTCACCCGACACTAACACTGAAGCTTTCTTT
>.|TRBV28|TRBJ2-7|TRBD2
CASIRTSGPSYEQYF
TGTGCCAGCATCAGGACTAGCGGGCCTTCCTACGAGCAGTACTTC
>.|TRBV29-1|TRBJ2-3|TRBD2
CSVGQGLAGSSGGDTQYF
TGCAGCGTGGGACAGGGACTAGCGGGATCCTCAGGTGGAGATACGCAGTATTTT
>.|TRBV6-5|TRBJ2-3|.
CASRPRGASTDTQYF
TGTGCCAGCAGGCCCAGGGGTGCTAGCACAGATACGCAGTATTTT
>.|TRBV10-3|TRBJ1-2|.
CACASTDKYGYTF
TGTGCCTGCGCCTCGACAGATAAATATGGCTACACCTTC
>.|TRBV14|TRBJ1-4|TRBD1
CASGAGGRLEKLFF
TGTGCCAGCGGGGCAGGGGGCCGGCTCGAAAAACTGTTTTTT
>.|TRBV5-1|TRBJ2-5|.
CASSSTVQETQYF
TGCGCCAGCAGCTCGACAGTTCAAGAGACCCAGTACTTC
>.|TRBV27|TRBJ2-1|TRBD2
CASTKKGGRALNEQFF
TGTGCCAGCACCAAAAAAGGCGGGAGAGCCCTCAATGAGCAGTTCTTC
>.|TRBV28|TRBJ2-2|.
CASSPQGPGDTGELFF
TGTGCCAGCAGTCCTCAGGGCCCAGGCGACACCGGGGAGCTGTTTTTT